These 4 T cell receptor beta chains were sequenced from one sample in a study of graft-versus-host responses after intestinal transplantation. Clones were read by immunoSEQ multiplex PCR, and TCRdb kept only the in-frame ones, dropping some. The sample consists of tens of thousands of clones, roughly 80% of them appearing once. Their antigens are not known. The sample here was unstimulated CD8+ T cells sorted from spleen or lymph node cells, taken before intestinal transplant. These receptors were obtained from a human donor who received an intestinal transplant.

The chain has TRBV4-2 and TRBJ1-5, with D possibly being TRBD1 (5 bases). CDR1 is LGHNA, CDR2 YNFKEQ, per germline. The CDR3 has 14 amino acids. V lost 1 base to trimming and J lost 5 bases, with 9 bases between them. The DNA of the CDR3 is TGTGCCAGCAGCCAAGTTAAGGGGTATCAGCCCCAGCATTTT. It translates to CASSQVKGYQPQHF.

The chain is built from TRBV6-5 and TRBJ2-1; D possibly corresponds to TRBD2 (5 bases). V lost 0 bases, J lost 13 bases, and 13 bases lay in between. Per germline, CDR1 MNHEY and CDR2 SVGAGI. This CDR3 has 13 amino acids. The CDR3 nucleotides are TGTGCCAGCAGTTACTCGATAGCGAAGGAACAGTTCTTC. Translated, it gives CASSYSIAKEQFF.

The chain recombines TRBV27 with TRBJ2-1, with D perhaps matching TRBD2 (7 bases). Germline V gives CDR1 MNHEY, CDR2 SMNVEV (reference sequence). This CDR3 comprises 14 residues. Trimming removed 8 bases from V and 6 bases from J, with 17 bases in between. Here the CDR3 DNA reads TGTGCCAGCGCGACGGGGGGCCCCTCCAATGAGCAGTTCTTC. This codes for CASATGGPSNEQFF.

CDR3 bases: TGTGCCAGCAGCTTAGTTCGGGATACGCAGTATTTT. Translated: CASSLVRDTQYF. The chain uses TRBV11-2 and TRBJ2-3; the D is unclear. Germline loops: CDR1 SGHAT, CDR2 FQNNGV. The CDR3 loop spans 12 amino acids. Trimming took 1 base from V and 6 from J, leaving 5 bases between them.